This T cell receptor (beta chain) was identified during a study of T cell repertoires in cytomegalovirus infection. TCRdb reanalysed the reads using MiXCR and keeps one entry per CDR3 protein. The table shows approximately 730,000 distinct CDR3 sequences, with just under 30% occurring only once. After removal of 0 bases from V and 8 bases from J, the junction contained 10 bases not matched to a gene. The CDR3 totals 16 residues. From germline, CDR1 is SGHDN and CDR2 FVKESK. With regard to this clonotype: Its specificity is unknown.

The V call is TRBV14, the J call TRBJ2-1; TRBD2 matches 7 bases. This specimen was cultured CD8+ T cells from PBMCs, taken from culture after CMV antigen stimulation. This receptor was identified in a human donor in good health (CMV status not recorded). Some clones in this sample may be carry-over from other donors' samples. CDR3 coding DNA: TGTGCCAGCAGCCAAGATCCACTAGCGTGGATGGATGAGCAGTTCTTC. This sequence encodes CASSQDPLAWMDEQFF.